A selection of T cell receptor beta chains follows, all from one sample in a study of response to subunit inactivated influenza vaccine. TCRdb used MiXCR to reprocess the RT-PCR reads, holding one entry per CDR3 protein. In the table there are a few hundred thousand distinct CDR3 sequences, roughly 22% of which are singletons. This specimen consisted of PBMCs from blood, obtained 21 months after vaccination. The source is a man aged 50 to 69 who received an inactivated influenza vaccine. CDR3s include the opening cysteine and the closing phenylalanine or tryptophan. The D gene is left open where the match is weak. Some rows mark clone size as missing; the rest say once, few, many or name a class of expanded clone.

V	size	D	length	J	DNA	CDR3
TRBV20-1	few	TRBD1	13	TRBJ1-5	TGCAGTGCCCAGGACAGGTTCAATCAGCCCCAGCATTTT	CSAQDRFNQPQHF
TRBV29-1	few	.	11	TRBJ1-1	TGCAGCGCCCTGTGGGGGACTGAAGCTTTCTTT	CSALWGTEAFF
TRBV5-1	.	TRBD1	14	TRBJ1-2	TGCGCCAGCAGCAGCGGACAGGGTGGGTATGGCTACACCTTC	CASSSGQGGYGYTF
TRBV7-6	few	TRBD1	13	TRBJ2-1	TGTGCCAGCAGCTTACAGGGGGCAGATGAGCAGTTCTTC	CASSLQGADEQFF
TRBV27	few	.	17	TRBJ1-5	TGTGCCAGCAGCGGCCAGGGTGGGCAATATAGCAATCAGCCCCAGCATTTT	CASSGQGGQYSNQPQHF
TRBV30	.	.	17	TRBJ2-7	TGTGCCTGGAATGACGAATTTTCGGGACACCACTCCTACGAGCAGTACTTC	CAWNDEFSGHHSYEQYF
TRBV20-1	few	.	17	TRBJ2-7	TGCAGTGCTATAAGGCAGACGCGCTATCCCCTACGAGGTGGGCAGTACTTC	CSAIRQTRYPLRGGQYF
TRBV30	.	.	15	TRBJ1-5	TGTGCCTGGACCATGGGGGACATAAGCAATCAGCCCCAGCATTTT	CAWTMGDISNQPQHF
TRBV18	few	.	14	TRBJ1-2	TGTGCCAGCTCACCACCATCAGCTAACTATGGCTACACCTTC	CASSPPSANYGYTF
TRBV5-1	many	TRBD1	14	TRBJ1-6	TGCGCCAGCAGCTGGACAGGGAGAAATTCACCCCTCCACTTT	CASSWTGRNSPLHF
TRBV5-6	few	.	16	TRBJ1-2	TGTGCCAGCAGCTTGGAGCGTCGACAGCGGAATGAGGGCTACACCTTC	CASSLERRQRNEGYTF
TRBV19	.	.	15	TRBJ2-5	TGTGCCAGTAGTATAGGGGTTCGGGTTCAAGAGACCCAGTACTTC	CASSIGVRVQETQYF
TRBV12-3/TRBV12-4	few	.	14	TRBJ1-2	TGTGCCAGCAGTTTAGGGGGGTCGAGCTATGGCTACACCTTC	CASSLGGSSYGYTF
TRBV5-1	.	.	16	TRBJ2-3	TGCGCCAGCAGCTTGGGCGGATCCCCACACACAGATACGCAGTATTTT	CASSLGGSPHTDTQYF
TRBV5-1	many	TRBD1	16	TRBJ1-3	TGCGCCAGCAGCTCAACAGGGGCCAGCTCTGGAAACACCATATATTTT	CASSSTGASSGNTIYF
TRBV6-5	.	.	17	TRBJ1-1	TGTGCCAGCAGTTATGTTAGGAGTACTTTCAGGGGCACTGAAGCTTTCTTT	CASSYVRSTFRGTEAFF
TRBV3-1	.	.	13	TRBJ2-7	TGTGCCAGCAGCCAAGATGACAGACACGAGCAGTACTTC	CASSQDDRHEQYF
TRBV13	few	.	16	TRBJ2-6	TGTGCCAGCAGTTTCCGACGGGGAGATGGGGCCAACGTCCTGACTTTC	CASSFRRGDGANVLTF
TRBV20-1	.	.	13	TRBJ1-6	TGCAGTGCTAGAGGGGGGGGTTATTCACGCCTCCACTTT	CSARGGGYSRLHF
TRBV3-1	.	.	12	TRBJ1-3	TGTGCCAGCAGCCAGGACCGGATGATCATATATTTT	CASSQDRMIIYF
TRBV12-3/TRBV12-4	few	.	12	TRBJ2-2	TGTGCCAGCAACCGTCACACCGGGGAGCTGTTTTTT	CASNRHTGELFF
TRBV29-1	few	.	15	TRBJ2-1	TGCAGCGTTGGAGGAGGACGGATACACTACAATGAGCAGTTCTTC	CSVGGGRIHYNEQFF
TRBV5-6	.	.	13	TRBJ1-1	TGTGCCAGCAGCTCGTTCGGGGTCACTGAAGCTTTCTTT	CASSSFGVTEAFF
TRBV11-2	few	TRBD1	15	TRBJ1-6	TGTGCCAGCAGCCCTAGGACAGGACTAGATTCACCCCTCCACTTT	CASSPRTGLDSPLHF
TRBV3-1	.	.	14	TRBJ2-5	TGTGCCAGCAGCAAAGAACCCCTTTTAGAGACCCAGTACTTC	CASSKEPLLETQYF
TRBV12-3/TRBV12-4	few	.	14	TRBJ1-6	TGTGCCAGCAGTTTTTCGGGTGGTTCTCTACCCCTCCACTTT	CASSFSGGSLPLHF
TRBV29-1	.	.	12	TRBJ2-5	TGCAGCGCCAAACTAGATTTGGAGACCCAGTACTTC	CSAKLDLETQYF
TRBV6-1	.	TRBD1	15	TRBJ1-4	TGTGCCAGCAGTCAACCGGGACAGGGTGATGAAAGACTGTTTTTT	CASSQPGQGDERLFF
TRBV28	.	.	12	TRBJ1-4	TGTGCCAGCAGGATACAATCTGAAAAACTGTTTTTT	CASRIQSEKLFF
TRBV12-3/TRBV12-4	few	.	13	TRBJ2-7	TGTGCCAGCAATAGAGAGGACAGCTACGAGCAGTACTTC	CASNREDSYEQYF
TRBV4-1	.	TRBD1	16	TRBJ2-5	TGCGCCAGCAGCCAAGAAGGGACAGGGGGATCGGGGACCCAGTACTTC	CASSQEGTGGSGTQYF
TRBV12-3/TRBV12-4	.	TRBD2	16	TRBJ2-1	TGTGCCAGCAGTTACCAAAGGACTAGGCCATACAATGAGCAGTTCTTC	CASSYQRTRPYNEQFF
TRBV28	few	.	14	TRBJ2-2	TGTGCCAGCAGTTTTTTGGTGTACACCGGGGAGCTGTTTTTT	CASSFLVYTGELFF
TRBV7-9	many	.	14	TRBJ1-1	TGTGCCAGCAGCTTTCAGGGTGGAGGAACTGAAGCTTTCTTT	CASSFQGGGTEAFF
TRBV4-2	.	TRBD1	12	TRBJ1-2	TGTGCCAGCTTGGGACAGGGTGTAGGCTACACCTTC	CASLGQGVGYTF